The next 15 T cell receptor beta chains were all read from a single sample in a study of blood T cells in healthy people across ages. A sample-barcoded 5' primer and a J-beta primer mix were used in a second PCR of roughly 6 to 11 cycles. TCRdb itself ran the 5' RACE reads through MiXCR, one entry per CDR3 protein. The profile shows 1.5 million to 1.8 million distinct CDR3 sequences, approximately 42% of them singletons. The specimen sequenced was blood. The receptors were gathered from a woman younger than 35 in good health.

This clonotype has only a few counts. V and J are TRBV28 and TRBJ1-5, with D perhaps matching TRBD1 (5 bases). Germline V gene data show CDR1 as MDHEN and CDR2 as SYDVKM. The length of the CDR3 is 14 residues. V dropped 5 bases and J dropped 3 bases, with 11 bases sitting between them. The CDR3 spells CASSQTAPNQPQHF. The CDR3 DNA reads TGTGCCAGCAGTCAGACAGCTCCCAATCAGCCCCAGCATTTT.

This clonotype has only one observation. The DNA is omitted, as the CDR3 cannot be located on it reliably, and the CDR3 follows TCRdb's listing. This chain joins TRBV12-3 or TRBV12-4 and TRBJ2-2; TRBD2, as called in the table, went unchecked against the DNA. The CDR3 comprises 13 residues, both ends counted. CDR3 region: CASSSRRAGELFF.

This clonotype occurred once. The junction and the germline gene differ at one end; a read error may be behind it. The chain carries TRBV7-9 and TRBJ1-1, with 7 bases matching TRBD1. The CDR3 has 15 residues. Germline assignment: CDR1 SEHNR and CDR2 FQNEAQ (reference sequence). This CDR3 reads CTSNPPTGYYTEAFF. The CDR3 DNA reads TGTACCAGCAACCCTCCGACAGGGTATTACACTGAAGCTTTCTTT.

This clonotype was seen only a few times. CDR3 sequence reads: CASSQGGLAGGTDTQYF. The CDR3 DNA is TGCGCCAGCAGCCAGGGAGGACTAGCGGGGGGCACAGATACGCAGTATTTT. The chain links TRBV4-3 to TRBJ2-3, with TRBD2 matching over 13 bases. Germline V gene data show CDR1 as LGHNA and CDR2 as YSLEER. The CDR3 totals 17 residues. The J segment lost 1 base and the V segment lost 3 bases, leaving 4 bases of the junction unmatched.

This clonotype was counted at least ten times. The rearrangement joins TRBV7-2 to TRBJ2-1; no reliable D call. V shed 2 bases and J shed 9 bases, with 8 bases lying between them. The CDR3 runs 12 residues. Germline assignment: CDR1 SGHTA and CDR2 FQGNSA. As DNA, the CDR3 is TGTGCCAGCAGCTTACCTAGAGGTGAGCAGTTCTTC. Protein sequence: CASSLPRGEQFF.

The chain uses TRBV7-8 and TRBJ1-2, with 7 positions matching TRBD1. V lost 1 base, J lost 4 bases, and 9 bases stayed unmatched. The CDR3 has 16 amino acids. The germline V gene has CDR1 SGHVS and CDR2 FQNEAQ. CDR3 residues: CASSLGPGQSAYGYTF. CDR3 coding DNA: TGTGCCAGCAGCTTAGGGCCGGGACAGAGTGCCTATGGCTACACCTTC. The full variable domain, with the rest looked up from reference TRBV7-8 and TRBJ1-2, is GAGVSQSPRYKVAKRGQDVALRCDPISGHVSLFWYQQALGQGPEFLTYFQNEAQLDKSGLPSDRFFAERPEGSVSTLKIQRTQQEDSAVYLCASSLGPGQSAYGYTFGSGTRLTVV.

The chain carries TRBV29-1 and TRBJ2-3; a possible D gene is TRBD2 (6 bases). The CDR3 runs 10 residues. V lost 7 bases and J lost 6, with 8 bases in between. Germline assignment: CDR1 SQVTM and CDR2 ANQGSEA. CDR3 region: CSAGVDTQYF. The CDR3 nucleotides are TGCAGCGCGGGGGTGGATACGCAGTATTTT.

This chain links TRBV5-1 with TRBJ1-5; D uncertain. The CDR3 loop spans 15 amino acids. Germline V gene data show CDR1 as SGHRS and CDR2 as YFSETQ. Trimming removed 1 base from V and 5 bases from J, with 13 bases in between. Here the CDR3 reads CASSLNGGRDQPQHF. Written as DNA, the CDR3 is TGCGCCAGCAGCTTGAACGGAGGGCGTGATCAGCCCCAGCATTTT.

This clonotype appeared a few times. The chain is built from TRBV7-9 and TRBJ1-4, with a tentative D call TRBD1 (6 bases). Germline V gives CDR1 SEHNR, CDR2 FQNEAQ (reference sequence). CDR3 length: 14 amino acids. Trimming took 5 bases from V and 5 from J, leaving 12 bases between them. CDR3 sequence (DNA): TGTGCCAGCAGCCGGGGAGGGGGAAATGAAAAACTGTTTTTT. Amino acids: CASSRGGGNEKLFF. Using reference TRBV7-9 and TRBJ1-4 for the parts outside the CDR3, the full variable domain is DTGVSQNPRHKITKRGQNVTFRCDPISEHNRLYWYRQTLGQGPEFLTYFQNEAQLEKSRLLSDRFSAERPKGSFSTLEIQRTEQGDSAMYLCASSRGGGNEKLFFGSGTQLSVL.

A few counts support this clonotype. The V gene is TRBV24-1, the J gene TRBJ1-1; the D gene is possibly TRBD1 (6 bases). Trimming stripped 3 bases from V and 0 bases from J, with 16 bases between. CDR3 size: 17 residues. Germline V gives CDR1 KGHDR, CDR2 SFDVKD. CDR3 protein: CATSDLRPGQMNTEAFF. CDR3 nucleotides: TGTGCCACCAGTGATCTCCGCCCCGGACAGATGAACACTGAAGCTTTCTTT.

With regard to this clonotype: The junction does not match germline at one end; this may be a read error. J is TRBJ1-5 and V is TRBV6-2 or TRBV6-3; TRBD1 is a possible D gene (6 bases). The CDR3 runs 16 residues. CDR1 and CDR2 (germline): MNHEY, SVGEGT. The CDR3 protein is CASSYSGGRSNQLQHF. CDR3 sequence (DNA): TGTGCCAGCAGTTACTCGGGGGGCAGGAGCAATCAGCTCCAGCATTTT.

J is TRBJ2-5 and V is TRBV20-1, with D perhaps matching TRBD2 (7 bases). Looked up from germline, CDR1 is DFQATT and CDR2 is SNEGSKA (reference sequence). CDR3 length equals 15 residues. Trimming pared 5 bases from V and 3 bases from J, leaving 19 bases between. Here the CDR3 DNA reads TGCAGTGCTCCTTTGGGAGGGGGACTAAAAGAGACCCAGTACTTC. Its translation: CSAPLGGGLKETQYF.

This clonotype was seen a handful of times. CDR3 residues: CASLRGLDTGELFF. The CDR3 DNA sequence: TGTGCCAGCCTAAGGGGTTTGGACACCGGGGAGCTGTTTTTT. This chain links TRBV28 with TRBJ2-2, with D perhaps matching TRBD1 (5 bases). The CDR3 spans 14 residues. Trimming left V 8 bases short and J 3 bases short, with 13 bases between. Germline V CDR1 and CDR2: MDHEN, SYDVKM.

There are a few counts of this clonotype. CDR3 nucleotides: TGTGCTAGTGCCCCGGGGGGTCTAGCGGGAATAGATACGCAGTATTTT. Translating it yields CASAPGGLAGIDTQYF. The V gene is TRBV12-5, the J gene TRBJ2-3, with 9 bases that match TRBD2. V dropped 7 bases and J dropped 5; count of bases not matched to a gene: 13. The CDR3 runs 16 residues. CDR1 LGHNT and CDR2 FRNRAP come from the germline V gene.

The chain joins TRBV7-8 to TRBJ1-2; D gene unclear. Trimming pared 1 base from V and 2 bases from J, leaving 11 bases between. CDR1 is SGHVS, CDR2 FQNEAQ, per germline. This CDR3 is 15 amino acids long. The CDR3 reads CASSLGASGNYGYTF. CDR3 DNA: TGTGCCAGCAGCTTAGGGGCTTCTGGGAACTATGGCTACACCTTC.